This T cell receptor (beta chain) was sequenced in a study of blood T cell repertoires in COVID-19. Exposed enrollees had met someone with a PCR-confirmed or clinician-diagnosed COVID-19 case at some point within the 2 weeks before study entry. As originally analysed: Researchers report that nucleated cell counts were estimated from reference gene primer amplification. Measured with immunoSEQ multiplex PCR; TCRdb has only the in-frame clones, and not every one. Clone size and V and J calls were adopted from that table, with D and trimming inferred from the DNA. The sample lists about 320,000 clones; about 85% were seen once. The CDR3 consists of 19 residues. From germline, CDR1 is GTSNPN and CDR2 SVGIG (reference sequence). V dropped 2 bases and J dropped 0 bases, with 20 bases sitting between them.

The chain combines TRBV30 with TRBJ1-6; the D gene is possibly TRBD1 (5 bases). The TCR originated in a woman aged 25 to 39 who had been exposed to COVID-19. The specimen was PBMCs or T cells enriched from blood (not recorded which). For the CDR3, the DNA is TGTGCCTGGAGTAGGCCGGGACTACTGAAAAGCTCCTATAATTCACCCCTCCACTTT. The encoded protein is CAWSRPGLLKSSYNSPLHF.